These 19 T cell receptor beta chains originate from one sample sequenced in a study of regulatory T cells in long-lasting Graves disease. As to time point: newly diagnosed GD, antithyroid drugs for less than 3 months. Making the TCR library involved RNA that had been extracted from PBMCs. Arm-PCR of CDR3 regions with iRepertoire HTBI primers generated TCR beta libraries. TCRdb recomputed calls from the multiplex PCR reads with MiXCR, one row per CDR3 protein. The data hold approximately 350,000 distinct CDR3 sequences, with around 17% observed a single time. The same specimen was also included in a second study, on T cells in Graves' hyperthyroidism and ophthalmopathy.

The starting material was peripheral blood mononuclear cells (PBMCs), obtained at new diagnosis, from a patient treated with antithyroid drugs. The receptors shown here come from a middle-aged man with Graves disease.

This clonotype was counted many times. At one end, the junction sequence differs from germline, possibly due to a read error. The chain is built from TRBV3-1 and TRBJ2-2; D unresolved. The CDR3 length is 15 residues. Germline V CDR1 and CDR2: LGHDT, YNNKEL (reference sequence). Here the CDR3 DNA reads TGTGCCAGCAGCCAAGGAATACAATGGTCCGGAGAGCTGTTTTTT. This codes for CASSQGIQWSGELFF.

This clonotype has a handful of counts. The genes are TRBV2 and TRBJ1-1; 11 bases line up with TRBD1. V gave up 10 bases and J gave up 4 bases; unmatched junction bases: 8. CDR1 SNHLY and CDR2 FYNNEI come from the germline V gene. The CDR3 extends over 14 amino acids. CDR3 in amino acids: CANNGQGAGTEAFF. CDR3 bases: TGTGCCAACAACGGACAGGGGGCGGGCACTGAAGCTTTCTTT.

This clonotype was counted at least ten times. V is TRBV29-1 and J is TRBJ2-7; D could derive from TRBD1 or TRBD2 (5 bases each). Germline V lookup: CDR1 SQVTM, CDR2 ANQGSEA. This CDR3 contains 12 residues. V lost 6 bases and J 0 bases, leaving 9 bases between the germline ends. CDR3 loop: CSVGRSSYEQYF. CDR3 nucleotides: TGCAGCGTGGGACGGAGCTCCTACGAGCAGTACTTC.

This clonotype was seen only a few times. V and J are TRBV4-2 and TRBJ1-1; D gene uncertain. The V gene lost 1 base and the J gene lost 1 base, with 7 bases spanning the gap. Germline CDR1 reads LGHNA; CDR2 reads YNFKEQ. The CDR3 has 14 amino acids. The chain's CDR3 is CASSQGGKNTEAFF. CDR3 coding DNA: TGTGCCAGCAGCCAAGGCGGGAAGAACACTGAAGCTTTCTTT.

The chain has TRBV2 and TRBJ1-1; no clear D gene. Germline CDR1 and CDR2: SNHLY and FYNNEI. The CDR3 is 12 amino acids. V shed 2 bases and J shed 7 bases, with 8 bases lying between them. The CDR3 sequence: CASSEWAVEAFF. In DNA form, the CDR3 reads TGTGCCAGCAGTGAATGGGCGGTTGAAGCTTTCTTT.

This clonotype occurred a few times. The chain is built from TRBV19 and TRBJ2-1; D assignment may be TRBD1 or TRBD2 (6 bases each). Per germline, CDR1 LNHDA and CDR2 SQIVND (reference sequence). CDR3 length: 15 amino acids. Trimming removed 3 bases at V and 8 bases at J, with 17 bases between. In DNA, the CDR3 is TGTGCCAGTAGTATTATGGGGGGCCATGGGGATGAGCAGTTCTTC. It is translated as CASSIMGGHGDEQFF.

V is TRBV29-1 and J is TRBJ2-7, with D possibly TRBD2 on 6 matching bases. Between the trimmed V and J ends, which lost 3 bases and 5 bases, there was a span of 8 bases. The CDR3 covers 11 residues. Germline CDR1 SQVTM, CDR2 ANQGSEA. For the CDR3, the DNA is TGCAGCGTTGAGGACTACAACGAGCAGTACTTC. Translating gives CSVEDYNEQYF.

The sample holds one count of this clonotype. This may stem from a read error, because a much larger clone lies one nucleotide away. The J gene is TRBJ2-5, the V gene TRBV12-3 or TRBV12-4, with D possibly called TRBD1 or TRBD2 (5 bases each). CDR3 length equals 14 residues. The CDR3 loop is CAGSDDSGGETQYF. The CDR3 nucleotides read TGTGCCGGCAGTGACGACAGCGGTGGAGAGACCCAGTACTTC.

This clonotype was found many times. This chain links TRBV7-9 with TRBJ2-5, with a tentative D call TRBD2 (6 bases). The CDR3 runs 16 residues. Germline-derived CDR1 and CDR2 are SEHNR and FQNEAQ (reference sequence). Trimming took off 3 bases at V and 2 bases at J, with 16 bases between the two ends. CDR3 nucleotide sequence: TGTGCCAGCAGCTTCGGCGGCGGGATGCTGCAAGAGACCCAGTACTTC. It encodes CASSFGGGMLQETQYF.

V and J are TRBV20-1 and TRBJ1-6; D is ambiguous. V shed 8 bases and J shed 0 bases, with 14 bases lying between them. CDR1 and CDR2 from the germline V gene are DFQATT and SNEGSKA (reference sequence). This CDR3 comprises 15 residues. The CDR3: CSPGLLSSYNSPLHF. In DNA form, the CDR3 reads TGCAGTCCTGGCTTATTAAGCTCCTATAATTCACCCCTCCACTTT.

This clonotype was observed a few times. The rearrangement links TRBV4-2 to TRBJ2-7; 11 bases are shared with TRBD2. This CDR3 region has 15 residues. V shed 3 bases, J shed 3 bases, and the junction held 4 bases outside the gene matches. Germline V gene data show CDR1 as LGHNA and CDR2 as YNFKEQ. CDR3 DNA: TGTGCCAGCAGCCAGAGCCTAGCGGGGGGCTACGAGCAGTACTTC. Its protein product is CASSQSLAGGYEQYF.

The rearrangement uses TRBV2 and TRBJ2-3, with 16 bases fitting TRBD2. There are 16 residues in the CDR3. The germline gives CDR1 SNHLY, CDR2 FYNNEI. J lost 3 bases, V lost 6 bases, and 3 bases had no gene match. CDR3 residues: CASRGLAGGWTDTQYF. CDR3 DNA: TGTGCCAGCAGGGGACTAGCGGGGGGGTGGACAGATACGCAGTATTTT.

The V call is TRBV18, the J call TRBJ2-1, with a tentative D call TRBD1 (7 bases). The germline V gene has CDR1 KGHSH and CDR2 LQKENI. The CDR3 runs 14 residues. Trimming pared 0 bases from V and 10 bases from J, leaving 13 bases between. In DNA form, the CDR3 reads TGTGCCAGCTCACCACCGAGTCAGGGGGGCGAGCAGTTCTTC. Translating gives CASSPPSQGGEQFF.

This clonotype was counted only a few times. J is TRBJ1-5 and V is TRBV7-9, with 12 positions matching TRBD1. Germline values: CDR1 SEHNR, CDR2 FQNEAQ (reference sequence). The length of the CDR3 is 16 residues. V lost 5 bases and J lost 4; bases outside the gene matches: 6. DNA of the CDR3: TGTGCCAGCAGCCCAGGGACAGGGGGCGCGAATCAGCCCCAGCATTTT. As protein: CASSPGTGGANQPQHF.

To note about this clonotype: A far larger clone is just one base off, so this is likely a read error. CDR3 in amino acids: CSILRGTGLYEQYF. The CDR3 DNA reads as TGCAGCATTCTCCGGGGGACAGGGTTATACGAGCAGTACTTC. This chain uses TRBV20-1 with TRBJ2-7; 9 bases match TRBD1. The germline V gene encodes CDR1 DFQATT and CDR2 SNEGSKA (reference sequence). CDR3 size: 14 residues.

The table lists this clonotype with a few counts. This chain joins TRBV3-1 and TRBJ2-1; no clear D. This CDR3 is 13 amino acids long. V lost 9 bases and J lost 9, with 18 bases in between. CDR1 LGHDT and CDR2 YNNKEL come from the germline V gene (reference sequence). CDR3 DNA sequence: TGTGCCAGTAGAGACGTTCGAGGTTTTGAGCAGTTCTTC. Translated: CASRDVRGFEQFF.

The CDR3 DNA is TGTGCCAGCAGCCCCCAGGACAGGGGTTACGAGACCCAGTACTTC. Translated: CASSPQDRGYETQYF. This chain uses TRBV9 with TRBJ2-5; TRBD1 matches 9 bases. The ends lost 4 bases at V and 5 bases at J; junction bases unmatched: 9. Germline CDR1 SGDLS, CDR2 YYNGEE. This CDR3 has 15 residues. The full variable domain, rest sourced from reference TRBV9 and TRBJ2-5, is DSGVTQTPKHLITATGQRVTLRCSPRSGDLSVYWYQQSLDQGLQFLIQYYNGEERAKGNILERFSAQQFPDLHSELNLSSLELGDSALYFCASSPQDRGYETQYFGPGTRLLVL.

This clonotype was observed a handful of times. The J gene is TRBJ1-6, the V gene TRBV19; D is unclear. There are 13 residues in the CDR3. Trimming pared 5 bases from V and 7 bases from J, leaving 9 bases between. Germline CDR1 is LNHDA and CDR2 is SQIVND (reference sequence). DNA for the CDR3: TGTGCCAGTAGTGTCCCGATGAATTCACCCCTCCACTTT. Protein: CASSVPMNSPLHF.

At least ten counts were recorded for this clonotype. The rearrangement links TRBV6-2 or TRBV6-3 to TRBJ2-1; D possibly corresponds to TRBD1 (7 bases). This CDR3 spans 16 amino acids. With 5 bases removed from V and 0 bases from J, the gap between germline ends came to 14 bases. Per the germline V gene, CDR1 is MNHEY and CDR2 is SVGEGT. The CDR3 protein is CASSVRGANSYNEQFF. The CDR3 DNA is TGTGCCAGCAGTGTCAGGGGGGCAAACTCCTACAATGAGCAGTTCTTC.